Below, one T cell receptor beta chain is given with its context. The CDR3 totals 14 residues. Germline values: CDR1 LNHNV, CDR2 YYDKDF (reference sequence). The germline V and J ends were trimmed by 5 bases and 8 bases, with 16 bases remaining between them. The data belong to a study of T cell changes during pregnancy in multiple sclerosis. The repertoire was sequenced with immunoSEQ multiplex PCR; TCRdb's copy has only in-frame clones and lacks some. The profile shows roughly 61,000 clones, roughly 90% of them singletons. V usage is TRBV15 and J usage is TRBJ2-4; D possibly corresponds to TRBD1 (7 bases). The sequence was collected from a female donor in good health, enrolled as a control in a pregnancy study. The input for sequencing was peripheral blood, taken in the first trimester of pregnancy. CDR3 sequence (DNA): TGTGCCACCAGCCAGGGGGGCAATGGGGACATTCAGTACTTC. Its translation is CATSQGGNGDIQYF.